Sequencing of this TCR beta chain was carried out in a study of T cell repertoires in cytomegalovirus infection. Study as a whole: Public TCR beta signatures provided an indication of both CMV infection and a matching HLA type. Study results and limitations: HLA-C-restricted CMV-specific TCR beta clonotypes were dominant in the ex vivo response. Public TCR beta family frequency separated CMV-and-HLA carriers, including in an independent cohort.

V lost 1 base and J 5 bases, leaving 9 bases between the germline ends. The CDR3 loop spans 14 amino acids. Germline assignment: CDR1 SGHTA and CDR2 FQGTGA. Concerning this clonotype itself: Its cognate antigen is unknown.

MiXCR, applied by TCRdb to the reads, yields one record per CDR3 protein. This sample yields 150,000 or so distinct CDR3 sequences, of which 23% are seen a single time; about 10% belongs to the top ten. The chain recombines TRBV7-3 with TRBJ2-1; D unclear. Source material: PBMCs. This clonotype was obtained from a human donor in good health (CMV status not recorded). Some clones in this sample may be carry-over from other donors' samples. Here the CDR3 DNA reads TGTGCCAGCAGCTTAAGGGGTTTTGACAATGAGCAGTTCTTC. Translation gives CASSLRGFDNEQFF.